Listed below are T cell receptor beta chains from one sample, sequenced in a study of cytomegalovirus exposure and HLA in healthy donors. The assay was immunoSEQ multiplex PCR, and TCRdb's table has in-frame clones only and misses some. The sample holds 150,000 to 190,000 clones, about 75% seen once. The material sequenced was PBMCs. These receptors came from a man aged 18 to 29 in good health and CMV-seronegative. CDR3s include the opening cysteine and the closing phenylalanine or tryptophan. The D gene is left open where the match is weak. For some rows the clone size is stated as once, few or many, or as a class when expanded; others skip it.

abundance: few
len: 13
d_gene: -
j_gene: TRBJ1-3
v_gene: TRBV19
CDR3nt: TGTGCCAGTAGTAACAGGGCTGGAAACACCATATATTTT
CDR3aa: CASSNRAGNTIYF

abundance: few
len: 16
d_gene: TRBD1
j_gene: TRBJ2-1
v_gene: TRBV6-4
CDR3nt: TGTGCCAGCAGTGTCGAGGGGACAGGGGGCAGGAATGAGCAGTTCTTC
CDR3aa: CASSVEGTGGRNEQFF

abundance: few
len: 14
d_gene: TRBD1
j_gene: TRBJ1-2
v_gene: TRBV6-5
CDR3nt: TGTGCCAGCGTAGGGACAGGGGGCGCGTATGGCTACACCTTC
CDR3aa: CASVGTGGAYGYTF

abundance: -
len: 14
d_gene: -
j_gene: TRBJ2-5
v_gene: TRBV28
CDR3nt: TGTGCCAGCAGGAGTCAGGGTTTAGGGGAGACCCAGTACTTC
CDR3aa: CASRSQGLGETQYF

abundance: -
len: 14
d_gene: TRBD1
j_gene: TRBJ1-5
v_gene: TRBV9
CDR3nt: TGTGCCAGCAGCGCGACAGGGGGCTTTCAGCCCCAGCATTTT
CDR3aa: CASSATGGFQPQHF

abundance: -
len: 12
d_gene: -
j_gene: TRBJ2-3
v_gene: TRBV19
CDR3nt: TGTGCCAGTGGGAGTTTCACAGATACGCAGTATTTT
CDR3aa: CASGSFTDTQYF

abundance: -
len: 16
d_gene: TRBD2
j_gene: TRBJ2-1
v_gene: TRBV19
CDR3nt: TGTGCCAGTAGTGTGTACCCTAGCGGGCTGCGGGGTGAGCAGTTCTTC
CDR3aa: CASSVYPSGLRGEQFF

abundance: -
len: 12
d_gene: -
j_gene: TRBJ1-2
v_gene: TRBV7-9
CDR3nt: TGTTCCAGCAGCTTAGACAGCTATGGCTACACCTTC
CDR3aa: CSSSLDSYGYTF

abundance: -
len: 15
d_gene: -
j_gene: TRBJ1-2
v_gene: TRBV5-1
CDR3nt: TGCGCCAGCAGCTTAGGACAGACCACTAACTATGGCTACACCTTC
CDR3aa: CASSLGQTTNYGYTF

abundance: -
len: 15
d_gene: TRBD1
j_gene: TRBJ2-2
v_gene: TRBV28
CDR3nt: TGTGCCAGCAGACCCCGGGACAGGCTCACCGGGGAGCTGTTTTTT
CDR3aa: CASRPRDRLTGELFF

abundance: few
len: 16
d_gene: TRBD2
j_gene: TRBJ2-3
v_gene: TRBV5-4
CDR3nt: TGTGCCAGCAGCTTGAAACGGGAGGGCGGCACAGATACGCAGTATTTT
CDR3aa: CASSLKREGGTDTQYF

abundance: -
len: 13
d_gene: -
j_gene: TRBJ1-2
v_gene: TRBV2
CDR3nt: TGTGCCAGCAGTGAAGTACAGAACTATGGCTACACCTTC
CDR3aa: CASSEVQNYGYTF

abundance: few
len: 13
d_gene: TRBD1
j_gene: TRBJ2-5
v_gene: TRBV7-6
CDR3nt: TGTGCCAGCAGCCAGGACAGGGAGGTGACCCAGTACTTC
CDR3aa: CASSQDREVTQYF

abundance: -
len: 14
d_gene: TRBD1
j_gene: TRBJ2-7
v_gene: TRBV2
CDR3nt: TGTGCCAGTGGACGGACAGGGAGCTCCTACGAGCAGTACTTC
CDR3aa: CASGRTGSSYEQYF

abundance: -
len: 15
d_gene: TRBD2
j_gene: TRBJ2-1
v_gene: TRBV10-2
CDR3nt: TGCGCCAGCAGTCCCAGCGGGAGGGCCGGGAATGAGCAGTTCTTC
CDR3aa: CASSPSGRAGNEQFF

abundance: few
len: 14
d_gene: -
j_gene: TRBJ1-2
v_gene: TRBV27
CDR3nt: TGTGCCAGCAGTAGAGACGGGAGGTGGATCGGCTACACCTTC
CDR3aa: CASSRDGRWIGYTF

abundance: -
len: 11
d_gene: -
j_gene: TRBJ1-2
v_gene: TRBV29-1
CDR3nt: TGCAGCGTCGCCGTCGGGTATGGCTACACCTTC
CDR3aa: CSVAVGYGYTF